The TCR beta chain described here comes from a study of blood T cell repertoires in COVID-19 (dated by TCRdb to the early 2020s). In the study overall: Samples covering the acute and convalescent phases of COVID-19 were provided by collaborators in the United States, Italy and Spain. The repertoires were released in a freely available public database intended as a resource for research on the immune response to SARS-CoV-2. Sample metadata almost always included a de-identified subject ID, COVID-19 status, age in years and sex. The samples were drawn from the first 160 participants of the ongoing ImmuneRACE study and from some 1,300 subjects provided by 6 global collaborators. The dataset comprised deeply sampled blood TCRbeta repertoires from subjects exposed to, actively infected with, or recovered from COVID-19. HLA class I and class II types, where available, came from metadata supplied by the sample provider rather than from assay-based typing. The prospective study material was composed of cDNA or gDNA derived from T cells, B-cell-depleted T cells, or PBMCs. Overall study results and their limits: The amount of clinical and demographic metadata varied by source and participant and was provided uncurated.

The collaborating institutions used their own protocols to collect whole blood in K2EDTA tubes. For TCRbeta analysis, collaborators shipped samples in one of three forms: frozen whole blood, isolated PBMCs, or DNA extracted from either of those sample types. The CDR3, cysteine through phenylalanine, is 18 amino acids long. The read is trimmed to its CDR3 DNA, 54 bases read in frame from base 1. V loses 4 bases, J loses 1 base, and the germline ends lie 24 bases apart. TCRbeta CDR3 regions were amplified from genomic DNA using the immunoSEQ Assay, a bias-controlled multiplex PCR. As for the authors' bioinformatics: Nucleated cell counts per sample were estimated from amplification of reference gene primers within the assay. To quantify the absolute abundance of each unique TCRbeta CDR3 rearrangement, sequence reads were collapsed and filtered. For each sample, productive Simpson clonality was calculated as the square root of Simpson's diversity index across productive rearrangements. Here the immuneACCESS table is served through TCRdb, limited to in-frame sequences with V and J called. Missing clones are a known gap in these copies; in checked studies unresolved V genes cover under half, and the rest lacks a known reason. V and J calls plus clone size are reproduced from that table; the DNA served to infer D and trimming. Counted in this sample were about 220,000 clones; approximately 82% of them appeared once. Jointly, the top ten make up about 8.9% of the sample.

This clone was counted a few times. It lacks a known antigen. Base qualities are not recorded, but no much larger clone differs from it by a single base. This receptor chain uses TRBV5-3 and TRBJ2-7; TRBD1 is a weak D gene call, 5 bases matching. TRBV5-3 is an ORF, with its function uncertain. The sequenced sample was peripheral blood. The TCR was taken from a middle-aged man with active or convalescent COVID-19. The encoded CDR3 is CARSPIRVETVTSYEQYF. The DNA sequence is given as TGTGCCAGAAGCCCTATCCGGGTCGAGACAGTAACTTCCTACGAGCAGTACTTC.